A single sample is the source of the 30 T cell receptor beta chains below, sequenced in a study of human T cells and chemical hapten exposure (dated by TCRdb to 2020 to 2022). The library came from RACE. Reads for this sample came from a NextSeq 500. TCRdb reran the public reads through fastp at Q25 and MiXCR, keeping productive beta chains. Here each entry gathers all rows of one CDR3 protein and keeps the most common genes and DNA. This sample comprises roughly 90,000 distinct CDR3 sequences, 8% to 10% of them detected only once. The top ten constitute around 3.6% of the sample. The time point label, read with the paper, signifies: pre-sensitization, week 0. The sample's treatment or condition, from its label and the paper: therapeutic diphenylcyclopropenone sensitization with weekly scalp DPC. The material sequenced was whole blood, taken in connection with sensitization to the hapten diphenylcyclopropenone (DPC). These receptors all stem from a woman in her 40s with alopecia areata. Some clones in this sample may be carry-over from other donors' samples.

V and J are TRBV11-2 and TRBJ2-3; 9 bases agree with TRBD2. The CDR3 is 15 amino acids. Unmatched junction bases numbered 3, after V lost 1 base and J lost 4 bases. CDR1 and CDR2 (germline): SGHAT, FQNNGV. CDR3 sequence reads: CASSLGSGGPDTQYF. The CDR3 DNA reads TGTGCCAGCAGCTTAGGTAGCGGGGGCCCAGATACGCAGTATTTT.

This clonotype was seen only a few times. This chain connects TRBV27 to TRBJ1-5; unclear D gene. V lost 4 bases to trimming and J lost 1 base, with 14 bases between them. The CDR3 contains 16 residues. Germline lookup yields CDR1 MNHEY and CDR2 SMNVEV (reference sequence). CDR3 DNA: TGTGCCAGCAGTTCCGGAGGCTTTAGGAGCAATCAGCCCCAGCATTTT. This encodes CASSSGGFRSNQPQHF.

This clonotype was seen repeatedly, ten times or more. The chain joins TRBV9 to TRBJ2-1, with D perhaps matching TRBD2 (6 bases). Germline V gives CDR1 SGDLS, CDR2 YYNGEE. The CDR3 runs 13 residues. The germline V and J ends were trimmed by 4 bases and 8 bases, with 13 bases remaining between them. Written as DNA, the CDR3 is TGTGCCAGCAGCTCGGAGGGTGCGTATGAGCAGTTCTTC. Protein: CASSSEGAYEQFF.

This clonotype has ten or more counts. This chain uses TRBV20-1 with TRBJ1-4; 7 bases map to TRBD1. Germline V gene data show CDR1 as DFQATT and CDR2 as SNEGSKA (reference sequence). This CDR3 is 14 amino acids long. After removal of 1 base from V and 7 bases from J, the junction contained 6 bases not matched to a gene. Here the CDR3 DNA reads TGCAGTGCTAGAGCTGGGACAGCGGCTGAAAAACTGTTTTTT. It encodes CSARAGTAAEKLFF.

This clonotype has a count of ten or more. Here the CDR3 DNA reads TGCGCCAGCAGCTGGACTAGCGGCCACACCGGGGAGCTGTTTTTT. Amino acid sequence: CASSWTSGHTGELFF. The chain uses TRBV5-1 and TRBJ2-2; 10 bases line up with TRBD2. After removal of 3 bases from V and 3 bases from J, the junction contained 2 bases not matched to a gene. The CDR3 totals 15 residues. Germline CDR1 and CDR2: SGHRS and YFSETQ. Full variable domain (rest looked up from reference TRBV5-1 and TRBJ2-2): KAGVTQTPRYLIKTRGQQVTLSCSPISGHRSVSWYQQTPGQGLQFLFEYFSETQRNKGNFPGRFSGRQFSNSRSEMNVSTLELGDSALYLCASSWTSGHTGELFFGEGSRLTVL.

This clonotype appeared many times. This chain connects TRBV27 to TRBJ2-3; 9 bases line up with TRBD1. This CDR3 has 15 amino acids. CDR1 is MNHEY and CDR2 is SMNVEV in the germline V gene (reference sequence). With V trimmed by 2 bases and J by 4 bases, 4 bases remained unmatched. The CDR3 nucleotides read TGTGCCAGCAGTTTACGGGACAGGGTCTCAGATACGCAGTATTTT. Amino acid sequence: CASSLRDRVSDTQYF.

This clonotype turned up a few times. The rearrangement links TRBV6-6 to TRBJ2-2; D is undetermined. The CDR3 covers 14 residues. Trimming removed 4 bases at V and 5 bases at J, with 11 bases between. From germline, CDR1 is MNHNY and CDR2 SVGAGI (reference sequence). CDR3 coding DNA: TGTGCCAGCAGTTCCTTTCCCGGGACCGGGGAGCTGTTTTTT. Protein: CASSSFPGTGELFF.

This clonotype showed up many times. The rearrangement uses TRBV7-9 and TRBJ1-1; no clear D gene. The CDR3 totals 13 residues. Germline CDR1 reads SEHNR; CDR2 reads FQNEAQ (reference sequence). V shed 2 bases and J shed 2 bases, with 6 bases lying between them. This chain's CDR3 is CASSLTGNTEAFF. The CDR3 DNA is TGTGCCAGCAGCTTAACGGGTAACACTGAAGCTTTCTTT.

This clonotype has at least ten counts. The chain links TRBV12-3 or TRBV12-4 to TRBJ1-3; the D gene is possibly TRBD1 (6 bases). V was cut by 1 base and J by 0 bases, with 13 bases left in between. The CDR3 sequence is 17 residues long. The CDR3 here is CASSLGQGTLSGNTIYF. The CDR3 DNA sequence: TGTGCCAGCAGTTTAGGTCAGGGGACACTCTCTGGAAACACCATATATTTT.

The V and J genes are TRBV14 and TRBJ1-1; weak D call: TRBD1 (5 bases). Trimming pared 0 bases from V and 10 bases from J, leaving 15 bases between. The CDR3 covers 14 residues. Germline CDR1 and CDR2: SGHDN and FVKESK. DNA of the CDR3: TGTGCCAGCAGCCAAGATGTCAGGGCCGAGGGAGCTTTCTTT. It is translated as CASSQDVRAEGAFF.

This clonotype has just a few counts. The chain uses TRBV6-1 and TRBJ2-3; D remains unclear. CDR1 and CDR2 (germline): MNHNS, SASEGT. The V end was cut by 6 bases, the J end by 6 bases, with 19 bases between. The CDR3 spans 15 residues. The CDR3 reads CASSEPPRVGDTQYF. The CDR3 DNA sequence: TGTGCCAGCAGCGAACCCCCTCGTGTGGGGGATACGCAGTATTTT.

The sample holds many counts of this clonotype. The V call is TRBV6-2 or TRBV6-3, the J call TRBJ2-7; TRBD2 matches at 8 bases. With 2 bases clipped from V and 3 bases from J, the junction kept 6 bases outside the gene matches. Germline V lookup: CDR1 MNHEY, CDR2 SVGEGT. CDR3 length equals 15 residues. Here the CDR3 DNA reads TGTGCCAGCAGTTACGGGCGGGGGGCCGTCTACGAGCAGTACTTC. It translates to CASSYGRGAVYEQYF.

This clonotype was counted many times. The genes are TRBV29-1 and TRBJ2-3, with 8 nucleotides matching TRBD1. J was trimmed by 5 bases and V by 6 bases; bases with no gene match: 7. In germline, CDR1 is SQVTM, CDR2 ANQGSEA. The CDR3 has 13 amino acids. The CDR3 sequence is CSVRQGAGDTQYF. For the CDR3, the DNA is TGCAGCGTAAGGCAGGGGGCGGGAGATACGCAGTATTTT.

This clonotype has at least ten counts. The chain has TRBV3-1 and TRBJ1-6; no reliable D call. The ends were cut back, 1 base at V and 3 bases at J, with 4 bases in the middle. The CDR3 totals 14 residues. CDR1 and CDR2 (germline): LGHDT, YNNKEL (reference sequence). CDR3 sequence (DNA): TGTGCCAGCAGCCAAGCAGACTATAATTCACCCCTCCACTTT. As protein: CASSQADYNSPLHF.

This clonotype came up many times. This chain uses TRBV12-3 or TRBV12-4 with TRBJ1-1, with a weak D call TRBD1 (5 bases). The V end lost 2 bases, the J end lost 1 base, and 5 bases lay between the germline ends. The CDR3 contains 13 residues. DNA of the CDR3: TGTGCCAGCAGTTTAAGGGGGAACACTGAAGCTTTCTTT. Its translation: CASSLRGNTEAFF.

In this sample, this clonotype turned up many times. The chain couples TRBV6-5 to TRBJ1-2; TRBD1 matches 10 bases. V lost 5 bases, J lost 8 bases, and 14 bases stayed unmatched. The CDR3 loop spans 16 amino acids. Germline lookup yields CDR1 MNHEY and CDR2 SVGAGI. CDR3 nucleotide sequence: TGTGCCAGCAGTCCGACAGGGGGCCGACTGAGGCACGGCTACACCTTC. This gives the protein CASSPTGGRLRHGYTF.

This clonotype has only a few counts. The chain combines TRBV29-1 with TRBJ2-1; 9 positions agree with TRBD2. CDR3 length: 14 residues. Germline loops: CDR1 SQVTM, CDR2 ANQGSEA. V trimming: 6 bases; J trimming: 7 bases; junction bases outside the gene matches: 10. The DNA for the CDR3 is TGCAGCGTAGCCATCGGACTAGCGTGGAATGAGCAGTTCTTC. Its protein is CSVAIGLAWNEQFF.

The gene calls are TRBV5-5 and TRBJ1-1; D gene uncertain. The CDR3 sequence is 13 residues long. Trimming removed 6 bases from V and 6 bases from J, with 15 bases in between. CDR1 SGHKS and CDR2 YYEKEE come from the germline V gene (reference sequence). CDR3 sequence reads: CASMRANGAEAFF. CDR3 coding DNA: TGTGCCAGCATGAGGGCGAATGGCGCTGAAGCTTTCTTT.

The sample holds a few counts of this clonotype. CDR3 nucleotide sequence: TGTGCCAGCAGCTTGGAGGGGACTAGCGTAACGCAGTATTTT. This translates into CASSLEGTSVTQYF. The chain has TRBV7-2 and TRBJ2-3, with 10 bases aligning to TRBD2. CDR3 length equals 14 residues. V was clipped by 3 bases and J by 9 bases; unmatched bases: 6. Germline V gives CDR1 SGHTA, CDR2 FQGNSA.

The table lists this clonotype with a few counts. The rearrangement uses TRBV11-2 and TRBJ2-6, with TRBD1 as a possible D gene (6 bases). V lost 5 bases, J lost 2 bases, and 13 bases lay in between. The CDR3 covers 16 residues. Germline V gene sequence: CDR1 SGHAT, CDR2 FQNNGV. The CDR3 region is CASSTHRVPGANVLTF. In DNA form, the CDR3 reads TGTGCCAGCAGCACCCACAGGGTCCCTGGGGCCAACGTCCTGACTTTC.

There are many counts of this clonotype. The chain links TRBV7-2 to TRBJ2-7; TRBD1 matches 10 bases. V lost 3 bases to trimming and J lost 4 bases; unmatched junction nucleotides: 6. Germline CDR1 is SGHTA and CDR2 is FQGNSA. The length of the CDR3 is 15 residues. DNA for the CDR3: TGTGCCAGCAGCTTGGCTCCGGGACAGGGGTACGAGCAGTACTTC. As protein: CASSLAPGQGYEQYF.

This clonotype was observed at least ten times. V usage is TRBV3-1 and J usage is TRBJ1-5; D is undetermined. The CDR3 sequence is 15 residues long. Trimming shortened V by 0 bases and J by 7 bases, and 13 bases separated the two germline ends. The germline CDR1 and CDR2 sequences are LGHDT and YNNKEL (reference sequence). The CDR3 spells CASSQDFTPGQPQHF. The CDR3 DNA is TGTGCCAGCAGCCAAGATTTCACCCCCGGGCAGCCCCAGCATTTT.

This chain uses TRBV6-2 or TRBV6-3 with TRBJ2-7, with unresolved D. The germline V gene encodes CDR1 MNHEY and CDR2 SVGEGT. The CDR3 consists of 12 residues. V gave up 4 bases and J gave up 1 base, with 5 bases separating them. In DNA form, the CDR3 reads TGTGCCAGCAGTTTGGGGTCCTACGAGCAGTACTTC. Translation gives CASSLGSYEQYF.

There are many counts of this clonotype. CDR3 nucleotides: TGTGCCAGCAGCTTAGATTGGTCCGGGGGTCAGCCCCAGCATTTT. Its translation: CASSLDWSGGQPQHF. The chain couples TRBV11-2 to TRBJ1-5; tentatively, D is TRBD1 (5 bases). Per the germline V gene, CDR1 is SGHAT and CDR2 is FQNNGV. This CDR3 is 15 amino acids long. Trimming shortened V by 0 bases and J by 6 bases, and 12 bases separated the two germline ends.

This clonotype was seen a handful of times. The CDR3 sequence is CAGGGTSSYEQYF. The CDR3 DNA follows: TGTGCCGGAGGAGGAACCTCCTCCTACGAGCAGTACTTC. The rearrangement joins TRBV6-1 to TRBJ2-7; a possible D gene is TRBD2 (5 bases). Deletions cut 11 bases from V and 0 bases from J, with 14 bases between. CDR3 size: 13 residues. Germline V lookup: CDR1 MNHNS, CDR2 SASEGT.

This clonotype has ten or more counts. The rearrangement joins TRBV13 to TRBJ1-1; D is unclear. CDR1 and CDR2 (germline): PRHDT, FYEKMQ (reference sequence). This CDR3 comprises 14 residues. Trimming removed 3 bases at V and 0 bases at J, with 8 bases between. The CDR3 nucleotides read TGTGCCAGCAGCTTCACAGAATTGAACACTGAAGCTTTCTTT. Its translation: CASSFTELNTEAFF.

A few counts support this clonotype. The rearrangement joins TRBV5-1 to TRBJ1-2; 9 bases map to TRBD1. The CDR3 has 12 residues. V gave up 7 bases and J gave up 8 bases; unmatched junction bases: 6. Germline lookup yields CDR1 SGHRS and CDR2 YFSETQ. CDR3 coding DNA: TGCGCCAGCTTCCGGACAGGGGACGGCTACACCTTC. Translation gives CASFRTGDGYTF.

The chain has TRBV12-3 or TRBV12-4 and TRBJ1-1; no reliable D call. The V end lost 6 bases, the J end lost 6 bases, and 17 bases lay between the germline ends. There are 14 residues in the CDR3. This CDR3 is CASSPTAGRAEAFF. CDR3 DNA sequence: TGTGCCAGCAGCCCCACGGCGGGGAGGGCTGAAGCTTTCTTT.

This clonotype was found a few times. In DNA form, the CDR3 reads TGCAGCGCCGGATGGCGGGGAATCGAGCAGTACTTC. Amino acids: CSAGWRGIEQYF. The J gene is TRBJ2-7, the V gene TRBV29-1; tentatively, D is TRBD2 (6 bases). The CDR3 sequence is 12 residues long. V lost 7 bases to trimming and J lost 6 bases, with 16 bases between them. Germline loops: CDR1 SQVTM, CDR2 ANQGSEA.

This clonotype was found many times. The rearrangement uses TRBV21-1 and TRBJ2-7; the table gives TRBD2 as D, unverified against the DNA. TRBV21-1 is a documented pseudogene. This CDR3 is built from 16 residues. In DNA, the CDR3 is TGTGCCAGCAGCGGACTAGCGGGGGCGACCTCCTACGAGCAGTACTTC. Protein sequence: CASSGLAGATSYEQYF.